The 14 T cell receptor beta chains in this list originate from one sample, sequenced in a study of blood T cell repertoires in COVID-19. Sequenced by immunoSEQ multiplex PCR; TCRdb stores in-frame clones only, minus some. The table shows approximately 190,000 clones, with 80% occurring only once. The sample taken for sequencing was peripheral blood. Source of these receptors: a man in his 60s with acute or convalescent COVID-19.

The J gene is TRBJ2-7, the V gene TRBV10-2, with 11 bases matching TRBD2. The CDR3 contains 15 residues. V lost 5 bases and J lost 2; bases outside the gene matches: 5. The V gene's germline CDR1 is WSHSY and CDR2 SAAADI. The CDR3 bases are TGCGCCAGCAGTCATCCTAGCGGGGGGACCTACGAGCAGTACTTC. The encoded protein is CASSHPSGGTYEQYF.

V is TRBV6-2 or TRBV6-3 and J is TRBJ2-1, with D maybe TRBD1 (6 bases). This CDR3 is 14 amino acids long. CDR1 and CDR2 (germline): MNHEY, SVGEGT. Trimming removed 5 bases from V and 3 bases from J, with 11 bases in between. The CDR3: CASSDGTIYNEQFF. CDR3 coding DNA: TGTGCCAGCAGTGACGGGACAATCTACAATGAGCAGTTCTTC.

The chain uses TRBV12-5 and TRBJ2-5; TRBD2 matches 7 bases. The germline CDR1 and CDR2 sequences are LGHNT and FRNRAP. The CDR3 loop spans 15 amino acids. J gave up 4 bases and V 0 bases, and 5 bases lay outside the gene matches. The CDR3 region is CASGLVKSGIETQYF. DNA of the CDR3: TGTGCTAGTGGTTTGGTAAAGAGCGGGATAGAGACCCAGTACTTC.

The table lists this clone with a count of one. The chain carries TRBV6-5 and TRBJ1-1; tentatively, D is TRBD1 (6 bases). The germline V gene encodes CDR1 MNHEY and CDR2 SVGAGI. CDR3 size: 13 residues. The V gene lost 7 bases and the J gene lost 1 base, with 10 bases spanning the gap. This chain's CDR3 is CASTSRGNTEAFF. The CDR3 nucleotides are TGTGCCAGCACTTCCAGGGGGAACACTGAAGCTTTCTTT.

This clone was detected a few times. The rearrangement uses TRBV7-2 and TRBJ1-2, with a tentative D call TRBD1 (6 bases). The CDR3 totals 15 residues. Trimming removed 3 bases at V and 3 bases at J, with 14 bases between. In germline, CDR1 is SGHTA, CDR2 FQGNSA. CDR3 sequence: CASSLLQGKDYGYTF. The CDR3 DNA reads as TGTGCCAGCAGCTTGCTACAGGGAAAAGACTATGGCTACACCTTC.

This chain joins TRBV2 and TRBJ2-2, with D possibly being TRBD2 (5 bases). CDR1 is SNHLY and CDR2 is FYNNEI in the germline V gene. This CDR3 spans 13 amino acids. Deletions cut 6 bases from V and 6 bases from J, with 11 bases between. CDR3 in amino acids: CASSPQEAGELFF. The CDR3 bases are TGTGCCAGCAGCCCCCAGGAGGCCGGGGAGCTGTTTTTT.

V is TRBV19 and J is TRBJ2-1; TRBD1 might be the D (6 bases). Looked up from germline, CDR1 is LNHDA and CDR2 is SQIVND (reference sequence). Trimming took off 6 bases at V and 4 bases at J, with 10 bases between the two ends. The CDR3 covers 13 residues. CDR3 loop: CASRTGNYNEQFF. In DNA, the CDR3 is TGTGCCAGTAGAACAGGGAATTACAATGAGCAGTTCTTC. Using reference TRBV19 and TRBJ2-1 for the parts outside the CDR3, the full variable domain is DGGITQSPKYLFRKEGQNVTLSCEQNLNHDAMYWYRQDPGQGLRLIYYSQIVNDFQKGDIAEGYSVSREKKESFPLTVTSAQKNPTAFYLCASRTGNYNEQFFGPGTRLTVL.

The chain links TRBV27 to TRBJ2-5; no firm D call. The ends were cut back, 3 bases at V and 1 base at J, with 6 bases in the middle. Germline-derived CDR1 and CDR2 are MNHEY and SMNVEV (reference sequence). CDR3 length equals 13 residues. CDR3 loop: CASSFQAQETQYF. The CDR3 nucleotides are TGTGCCAGCAGTTTTCAGGCCCAAGAGACCCAGTACTTC.

This rearrangement joins TRBV2 to TRBJ1-5, with a possible D match to TRBD1 (5 bases). This CDR3 contains 14 residues. The ends were cut back, 7 bases at V and 0 bases at J, with 10 bases in the middle. The germline V gene has CDR1 SNHLY and CDR2 FYNNEI. The CDR3 coding sequence is TGTGCCAGCACTTCAGGGAATAGCAATCAGCCCCAGCATTTT. Translation gives CASTSGNSNQPQHF.

The gene calls are TRBV11-3 and TRBJ2-1; D unclear. V gave up 5 bases and J gave up 0 bases, with 14 bases separating them. Germline V gene data show CDR1 as SGHNT and CDR2 as YENEEA. This CDR3 contains 16 residues. CDR3 in amino acids: CASSNLKRSSYNEQFF. In DNA, the CDR3 is TGTGCCAGCAGCAACCTAAAAAGGAGCTCCTACAATGAGCAGTTCTTC.

The table lists this clone with a few counts. V gene TRBV5-6 combines with J gene TRBJ1-2; 7 nucleotides match TRBD1. Germline V gene sequence: CDR1 SGHDT, CDR2 YYEEEE. The CDR3 runs to 12 residues. Trimming cost V 7 bases and J 3 bases; bases outside gene matches: 3. CDR3 nucleotide sequence: TGTGCCAGCCTAACAGGGGACTATGGCTACACCTTC. Protein product: CASLTGDYGYTF.

V usage is TRBV27 and J usage is TRBJ1-5; 8 bases are a match to TRBD1. Germline trimming cut 8 bases from V and 7 bases from J; bases unmatched to any gene: 16. Germline CDR1 MNHEY, CDR2 SMNVEV (reference sequence). This CDR3 contains 16 residues. In nucleotides, the CDR3 is TGTGCCAGCTCCCCGGAACAGGGGGGGCTAAAGCAGCCCCAGCATTTT. Translated: CASSPEQGGLKQPQHF.

This clone was counted a few times. V gene TRBV27 combines with J gene TRBJ2-2; possible D gene TRBD2, 5 bases. This CDR3 has 14 residues. Per germline, CDR1 MNHEY and CDR2 SMNVEV (reference sequence). Trimming took 5 bases from V and 4 from J, leaving 11 bases between them. CDR3: CASSPDYGTGELFF. Here the CDR3 DNA reads TGTGCCAGCAGTCCTGACTACGGCACCGGGGAGCTGTTTTTT.

This clone came up a few times. V and J are TRBV19 and TRBJ1-1, with D unresolved. Germline V lookup: CDR1 LNHDA, CDR2 SQIVND (reference sequence). The CDR3 sequence is 15 residues long. Trimming took off 7 bases at V and 0 bases at J, with 15 bases between the two ends. CDR3 protein: CASTTRAALNTEAFF. CDR3 bases: TGTGCCAGTACTACGAGGGCGGCCTTGAACACTGAAGCTTTCTTT.